The 26 T cell receptor beta chains in this list originate from one sample, sequenced in a study of T cells in Graves' hyperthyroidism and ophthalmopathy. Researchers amplified the TCR beta CDR3 regions from RNA transcripts. Primed by the HTBI set, a first-round RT-PCR was run on the TCR CDR3. In TCRdb, the multiplex PCR reads were re-called with MiXCR into one record per CDR3 protein. Counted here are about 420,000 distinct CDR3 sequences, approximately 14% occurring once; the ten biggest clones make up about 5%. What was sequenced was blood. The receptors shown here come from a woman between 18 and 29 years old with Graves' hyperthyroidism.

The J gene is TRBJ2-1, the V gene TRBV5-4; D unresolved. Trimming cost V 1 base and J 0 bases, with 11 bases left between them. Germline V gives CDR1 SGHNT, CDR2 YYREEE (reference sequence). This CDR3 has 16 residues. This CDR3 is CASSLSSKGSYNEQFF. CDR3 sequence (DNA): TGTGCCAGCAGCTTGTCCAGCAAAGGCTCCTACAATGAGCAGTTCTTC.

This clonotype was seen many times. The chain couples TRBV11-1 to TRBJ2-7; 8 bases map to TRBD2. CDR1 and CDR2 (germline): SGHAT, FQDESV (reference sequence). The CDR3 runs 15 residues. J was trimmed by 3 bases and V by 5 bases; bases with no gene match: 9. The CDR3 region is CASSRYGTSVYEQYF. CDR3 DNA: TGTGCCAGCAGCCGATACGGGACTAGTGTCTACGAGCAGTACTTC.

This clonotype was found a few times. This rearrangement joins TRBV6-1 to TRBJ2-5; TRBD1 might be the D (6 bases). Germline V CDR1 and CDR2: MNHNS, SASEGT. V lost 10 bases, J lost 0 bases, and 9 bases lay in between. The CDR3 extends over 12 amino acids. The CDR3 DNA is TGTGCCACCGGGACAAACCAAGAGACCCAGTACTTC. Its protein is CATGTNQETQYF.

This clonotype was counted ten times or more. This chain links TRBV20-1 with TRBJ2-3; 7 bases agree with TRBD1. The CDR3 runs to 15 residues. Trimming at V came to 2 bases and at J to 5 bases, leaving 10 bases not matched to a gene. Germline CDR1 and CDR2: DFQATT and SNEGSKA (reference sequence). The CDR3 nucleotides read TGCAGTGCTAGAATACTAAGACAGGGCGGAGATACGCAGTATTTT. Translating gives CSARILRQGGDTQYF.

The V and J genes are TRBV5-4 and TRBJ2-2, with 10 bases identical to TRBD2. V lost 1 base to trimming and J lost 4 bases; unmatched junction nucleotides: 4. CDR3 size: 16 residues. Germline CDR1 is SGHNT and CDR2 is YYREEE (reference sequence). The CDR3 reads CASSLWLAGGTGELFF. The CDR3 DNA is TGTGCCAGCAGCTTGTGGTTAGCGGGAGGCACCGGGGAGCTGTTTTTT.

The CDR3 sequence: CASSQLGSSGNTIYF. The CDR3 DNA sequence: TGTGCCAGCTCACAACTCGGGAGCTCTGGAAACACCATATATTTT. The rearrangement joins TRBV18 to TRBJ1-3; D unresolved. Looked up from germline, CDR1 is KGHSH and CDR2 is LQKENI. V was cut by 4 bases and J by 0 bases, with 10 bases left in between. CDR3 length: 15 residues. Looking up the rest from reference TRBV18 and TRBJ1-3 gives the full variable domain: NAGVMQNPRHLVRRRGQEARLRCSPMKGHSHVYWYRQLPEEGLKFMVYLQKENIIDESGMPKERFSAEFPKEGPSILRIQQVVRGDSAAYFCASSQLGSSGNTIYFGEGSWLTVV.

Of note for this clonotype: Sequence at one end of the junction differs from germline and may be a read error. The J gene is TRBJ1-2, the V gene TRBV28, with no clear D. The CDR3 is made up of 16 amino acids. Germline CDR1 is MDHEN and CDR2 is SYDVKM. The CDR3: CANSPPARGGKYGYTF. For the CDR3, the DNA is TGTGCCAACAGTCCGCCGGCCCGCGGCGGGAAATATGGCTACACCTTC.

This clonotype was counted many times. This chain links TRBV20-1 with TRBJ2-7, with D possibly called TRBD1 or TRBD2 (5 bases each). This CDR3 is built from 11 residues. V lost 7 bases to trimming and J lost 5 bases, with 12 bases between them. Per the germline V gene, CDR1 is DFQATT and CDR2 is SNEGSKA (reference sequence). CDR3 DNA: TGCAGTGGGGCGAGAGGGGACGAGCAGTACTTC. As protein: CSGARGDEQYF.

The chain combines TRBV3-1 with TRBJ1-1; TRBD1 might be the D (6 bases). Germline assignment: CDR1 LGHDT and CDR2 YNNKEL (reference sequence). The CDR3 sequence is 15 residues long. Trimming removed 5 bases from V and 6 bases from J, with 19 bases in between. CDR3 bases: TGTGCCAGCAGCGAAGGGGGGGGGAGGAGAGCTGAAGCTTTCTTT. Protein: CASSEGGGRRAEAFF.

The J gene is TRBJ1-4, the V gene TRBV4-3; 9 bases map to TRBD1. Trimming took 4 bases from V and 7 from J; bases not matched to a gene: 7. This CDR3 comprises 15 residues. Germline CDR1 is LGHNA and CDR2 is YSLEER. The CDR3 spells CASSLGQGAGEKLFF. The CDR3 DNA reads TGCGCCAGCAGCCTGGGACAGGGAGCAGGTGAAAAACTGTTTTTT.

The sample holds many counts of this clonotype. The rearrangement uses TRBV2 and TRBJ1-2; D might be TRBD1 (5 bases). CDR3 length: 14 residues. V lost 1 base to trimming and J lost 8 bases, with 14 bases between them. Looked up from germline, CDR1 is SNHLY and CDR2 is FYNNEI. The CDR3 nucleotides read TGTGCCAGCAGTGAAGTGAGTGGGGGAATCGGCTACACCTTC. Translating it yields CASSEVSGGIGYTF.

The table lists this clonotype with many counts. The V call is TRBV2, the J call TRBJ1-1; D is ambiguous. Germline CDR1 SNHLY, CDR2 FYNNEI. The CDR3 has 12 residues. The V end lost 5 bases, the J end lost 0 bases, and 4 bases lay between the germline ends. The chain's CDR3 is CASSTVNTEAFF. The CDR3 DNA follows: TGTGCCAGCAGTACAGTGAACACTGAAGCTTTCTTT.

This sequence joins TRBV19 and TRBJ2-1; 7 bases align to TRBD2. The CDR3 is 14 residues long. The germline V gene has CDR1 LNHDA and CDR2 SQIVND (reference sequence). The V gene end was trimmed by 3 bases and the J gene end by 6 bases; junction bases not matched to a gene: 5. CDR3 sequence: CASSMGGSGNEQFF. CDR3 nucleotides: TGTGCCAGTAGTATGGGGGGGTCCGGCAATGAGCAGTTCTTC.

A note on this clonotype: It is likely a read error, because the conserved phenylalanine at the end of the CDR3 is missing. V usage is TRBV6-2 or TRBV6-3 and J usage is TRBJ1-1; 8 bases agree with TRBD1. The trim removed 7 bases at V and 4 bases at J, leaving 2 bases unmatched. CDR1 and CDR2 from the germline V gene are MNHEY and SVGEGT. The CDR3 contains 12 residues. CDR3 sequence (DNA): TGTGCCAGCAACGACAGGGGCACTGAAGCTTTCTCT. Translated, it gives CASNDRGTEAFS.

The J gene is TRBJ1-4, the V gene TRBV5-1, with D possibly matching TRBD1 (5 bases). Germline CDR1 SGHRS, CDR2 YFSETQ. V lost 5 bases and J 10 bases, leaving 18 bases between the germline ends. The CDR3 loop spans 14 amino acids. CDR3 nucleotides: TGCGCCAGCAGTACAGGCGGCGTAGGGGTAAAACTGTTTTTT. The encoded protein is CASSTGGVGVKLFF.

In its sample, this clonotype was seen many times. This rearrangement joins TRBV30 to TRBJ1-5; D unclear. Per germline, CDR1 GTSNPN and CDR2 SVGIG (reference sequence). This CDR3 region has 13 residues. V lost 2 bases and J 2 bases, leaving 7 bases between the germline ends. The CDR3 nucleotides are TGTGCCTGGAGTAGAAGTGGCAATCAGCCCCAGCATTTT. Translated: CAWSRSGNQPQHF.

In this sample, this clonotype turned up many times. V is TRBV28 and J is TRBJ2-6; D is possibly TRBD1 (6 bases). Trimming stripped 5 bases from V and 0 bases from J, with 11 bases between. Germline CDR1 MDHEN, CDR2 SYDVKM. This CDR3 contains 16 residues. The DNA of the CDR3 is TGTGCCAGCAGTGCCGGGACAACCTCTGGGGCCAACGTCCTGACTTTC. Its translation is CASSAGTTSGANVLTF.

The V and J genes are TRBV6-1 and TRBJ1-1, with D possibly matching TRBD1 (6 bases). CDR1 is MNHNS, CDR2 SASEGT, per germline. The CDR3 runs to 11 residues. V lost 7 bases and J lost 5, with 8 bases in between. CDR3 DNA: TGTGCCAGCAAGGGGGAGACTGAAGCTTTCTTT. It encodes CASKGETEAFF.

This clonotype was detected ten times or more. J is TRBJ2-7 and V is TRBV12-3 or TRBV12-4; D possibly corresponds to TRBD1 (5 bases). CDR3 size: 17 residues. Trimming pared 6 bases from V and 3 bases from J, leaving 24 bases between. CDR3 bases: TGTGCCAGCAGGTCCGACAGAATCAACGACCTCATCTACGAGCAGTACTTC. This gives the protein CASRSDRINDLIYEQYF.

This clonotype was counted a few times. The chain joins TRBV4-1 to TRBJ2-7, with 8 positions matching TRBD1. V shed 5 bases and J 6 bases; nucleotides not matched to a gene: 12. Germline V gene data show CDR1 as MGHRA and CDR2 as YSYEKL. This CDR3 contains 15 residues. Here the CDR3 reads CASSTRQGLLLEQYF. In nucleotides, the CDR3 is TGCGCCAGCAGCACCCGACAGGGGTTATTACTCGAGCAGTACTTC.

This clonotype was recorded at least ten times. The gene calls are TRBV10-2 and TRBJ1-2; D may be TRBD1 (5 bases). Trimming took off 4 bases at V and 6 bases at J, with 12 bases between the two ends. Per germline, CDR1 WSHSY and CDR2 SAAADI. The CDR3 spans 13 residues. CDR3: CASSGGRLDGYTF. The CDR3 bases are TGCGCCAGCAGTGGGGGACGCTTAGATGGCTACACCTTC.

The J gene is TRBJ2-5, the V gene TRBV7-7, with D perhaps matching TRBD2 (5 bases). The CDR3 spans 10 residues. The V gene's germline CDR1 is SSHAT and CDR2 FNYEAQ (reference sequence). CDR3 loop: CASDGETQYF. The CDR3, as DNA: TGTGCTAGCGACGGGGAGACCCAGTACTTC. The full variable domain, with the rest looked up from reference TRBV7-7 and TRBJ2-5, is GAGVSQSPRYKVTKRGQDVTLRCDPISSHATLYWYQQALGQGPEFLTYFNYEAQPDKSGLPSDRFSAERPEGSISTLTIQRTEQRDSAMYRCASDGETQYFGPGTRLLVL.

This clonotype was seen more than once but under ten times. The rearrangement uses TRBV20-1 and TRBJ1-4; 8 bases agree with TRBD1. Germline V gene lookup returns CDR1 DFQATT and CDR2 SNEGSKA (reference sequence). The CDR3 covers 15 residues. V shed 2 bases, J shed 3 bases, and the junction held 5 bases outside the gene matches. CDR3 loop: CSARYRGGPNEKLFF. The DNA for the CDR3 is TGCAGTGCTAGATACAGGGGGGGTCCTAATGAAAAACTGTTTTTT.

This clonotype was observed at least ten times. The chain combines TRBV2 with TRBJ1-3; D might be TRBD1 (6 bases). Per germline, CDR1 SNHLY and CDR2 FYNNEI. The CDR3 is made up of 15 amino acids. V was pared by 4 bases and J by 1 base, with 11 bases between. CDR3 nucleotide sequence: TGTGCCAGCAGTGTCGGACAGTCGTCTGGAAACACCATATATTTT. It is translated as CASSVGQSSGNTIYF. Together with reference TRBV2 and TRBJ1-3, the CDR3 gives the full variable domain: EPEVTQTPSHQVTQMGQEVILRCVPISNHLYFYWYRQILGQKVEFLVSFYNNEISEKSEIFDDQFSVERPDGSNFTLKIRSTKLEDSAMYFCASSVGQSSGNTIYFGEGSWLTVV.

This clonotype was seen a few times. The rearrangement joins TRBV6-1 to TRBJ1-5; D is ambiguous. Germline lookup yields CDR1 MNHNS and CDR2 SASEGT. The length of the CDR3 is 14 residues. Trimming removed 6 bases at V and 0 bases at J, with 9 bases between. This chain's CDR3 is CASRSDYSNQPQHF. In DNA form, the CDR3 reads TGTGCCAGCAGAAGCGACTATAGCAATCAGCCCCAGCATTTT.

This clonotype appeared a few times. The chain carries TRBV4-1 and TRBJ1-4; D gene uncertain. From germline, CDR1 is MGHRA and CDR2 YSYEKL. Trimming removed 2 bases at V and 9 bases at J, with 13 bases between. The length of the CDR3 is 14 residues. The chain's CDR3 is CASSQNEAVKKLFF. The CDR3 region has the DNA TGCGCCAGCAGCCAAAATGAGGCAGTTAAAAAACTGTTTTTT.